This T cell receptor (beta chain) originates from a study of regulatory T cells in long-lasting Graves disease. Whole-study results and caveats: Possibly, too few samples lowered accuracy. Fewer public clonotypes were shared by new patients (966) than by persistent patients (2,741).

This clonotype showed up many times. The antigen is undetermined. Combining iRepertoire HTBI primers with Arm-PCR of CDR3 regions, the authors built TCR beta libraries. MiXCR, run by TCRdb on the multiplex PCR reads, gives a single entry per CDR3 protein. Counted here are 450,000 to 600,000 distinct CDR3 sequences, less than 15% occurring once; the ten biggest clones make up approximately 9.3%. Time point given: newly diagnosed GD, antithyroid drugs for less than 3 months. PBMC-extracted RNA yielded the TCR library. The V gene's germline CDR1 is SEHNR and CDR2 FQNEAQ (reference sequence). Trimming removed 5 bases from V and 3 bases from J, with 17 bases in between. The CDR3 has 15 amino acids. These sequences were also reported in another study, on T cells in Graves' hyperthyroidism and ophthalmopathy.

This chain links TRBV7-9 with TRBJ2-7, with no clear D. The clonotype comes from a man aged 25-45 years with Graves disease. This specimen was peripheral blood mononuclear cells (PBMCs), taken at new diagnosis, from a patient treated with antithyroid drugs. The CDR3, as DNA: TGTGCCAGCAGCGTGACCGGGTCCACAATCTACGAGCAGTACTTC. Protein sequence: CASSVTGSTIYEQYF.